The 13 T cell receptor beta chains below all came from one sample that was sequenced in a study of blood T cell repertoires in COVID-19. Sequencing used immunoSEQ multiplex PCR; TCRdb keeps in-frame clones, though not all of them. Of around 50,000 clones detected, 65% to 90% appear once; the ten largest clones hold 2.5% to 3%. The specimen was peripheral blood. These TCRs come from a woman older than 75 with acute or convalescent COVID-19.

The chain joins TRBV2 to TRBJ1-2; a possible D gene is TRBD1 (6 bases). Between the trimmed V and J ends, which lost 7 bases and 7 bases, there was a span of 13 bases. Germline-derived CDR1 and CDR2 are SNHLY and FYNNEI. The CDR3 sequence is 12 residues long. This CDR3 is CASTFDRTGYTF. The CDR3 region has the DNA TGTGCCAGCACCTTCGACAGGACTGGCTACACCTTC.

This clone turned up a few times. This sequence joins TRBV28 and TRBJ1-1; possibly TRBD1 for D (6 bases). Germline V gives CDR1 MDHEN, CDR2 SYDVKM. The CDR3 has 15 residues. V lost 5 bases and J lost 6, with 19 bases in between. CDR3 sequence: CASSGGGGRKAEAFF. The CDR3 coding sequence is TGTGCCAGCAGTGGGGGCGGAGGCAGAAAGGCTGAAGCTTTCTTT. The variable domain in full, with the rest retrieved from reference TRBV28 and TRBJ1-1, is DVKVTQSSRYLVKRTGEKVFLECVQDMDHENMFWYRQDPGLGLRLIYFSYDVKMKEKGDIPEGYSVSREKKERFSLILESASTNQTSMYLCASSGGGGRKAEAFFGQGTRLTVV.

The rearrangement links TRBV6-5 to TRBJ1-4; a possible D gene is TRBD1 (5 bases). The V and J ends lost 6 bases and 7 bases respectively, with 12 bases between them. This CDR3 contains 13 residues. In germline, CDR1 is MNHEY, CDR2 SVGAGI. In DNA, the CDR3 is TGTGCCAGCAGGGCAGGGCGGTTTGAAAAACTGTTTTTT. Its protein product is CASRAGRFEKLFF.

This clone was counted once. The CDR3 DNA reads TGTGCCAGCAGCTTAACAGCCCCTGAGGAGCAGTTCTTC. Protein: CASSLTAPEEQFF. The chain is built from TRBV11-2 and TRBJ2-1; D gene uncertain. Looked up from germline, CDR1 is SGHAT and CDR2 is FQNNGV. CDR3 size: 13 residues. The V and J ends lost 2 bases and 10 bases respectively, with 12 bases between them.

J is TRBJ1-5 and V is TRBV4-2, with D possibly TRBD1 on 6 matching bases. This CDR3 is built from 15 residues. V was pared by 4 bases and J by 6 bases, with 16 bases between. CDR1 and CDR2 from the germline V gene are LGHNA and YNFKEQ. CDR3 region: CASSLSAGGGQPQHF. DNA for the CDR3: TGTGCCAGCAGCCTTTCTGCGGGGGGCGGTCAGCCCCAGCATTTT.

V and J are TRBV15 and TRBJ2-5; 11 bases map to TRBD1. Germline V gene sequence: CDR1 LNHNV, CDR2 YYDKDF (reference sequence). This CDR3 spans 15 amino acids. Trimming at V came to 5 bases and at J to 5 bases, leaving 7 bases not matched to a gene. CDR3 in amino acids: CATSARTGGTETQYF. The CDR3 nucleotides read TGTGCCACCAGCGCCCGGACAGGGGGCACGGAGACCCAGTACTTC.

The chain links TRBV10-3 to TRBJ2-1; D is unclear. Trimming stripped 2 bases from V and 5 bases from J, with 7 bases between. This CDR3 is built from 13 residues. The germline V gene encodes CDR1 ENHRY and CDR2 SYGVKD. The CDR3 nucleotides are TGTGCCATCAGTGAGAGACTTGACAATGAGCAGTTCTTC. The encoded protein is CAISERLDNEQFF.

V and J are TRBV18 and TRBJ2-4, with D possibly TRBD1 on 6 matching bases. V lost 3 bases and J lost 11, with 20 bases in between. Germline loops: CDR1 KGHSH, CDR2 LQKENI. The CDR3 has 15 amino acids. The CDR3 sequence: CASSPRTDQGWVQYF. CDR3 sequence (DNA): TGTGCCAGCTCACCCAGGACAGACCAGGGTTGGGTTCAGTACTTC.

Here the CDR3 reads CASSQDNRGEAFF. CDR3 bases: TGTGCCAGCAGCCAAGATAACAGGGGAGAAGCTTTCTTT. The rearrangement joins TRBV3-1 (or the pseudogene TRBV3-2) to TRBJ1-1, with 7 bases fitting TRBD1. Germline V gives CDR1 LGHDT, CDR2 YNNKEL (reference sequence). There are 13 residues in the CDR3. V lost 0 bases to trimming and J lost 8 bases; unmatched junction nucleotides: 3.

This clone appeared once. This rearrangement joins TRBV21-1 to TRBJ1-1; the table's D call of TRBD1 was not tested on the DNA. TRBV21-1 is noted as a pseudogene. The CDR3 contains 15 residues. The CDR3 DNA is TGTGCCAGCAGACCCCGGACAGGGGGCGGCACTGAAGCTTTCTTT. This sequence encodes CASRPRTGGGTEAFF.

The chain uses TRBV6-5 and TRBJ1-1; 9 nucleotides line up with TRBD1. After removal of 6 bases from V and 1 base from J, the junction contained 3 bases not matched to a gene. The CDR3 covers 14 residues. Germline assignment: CDR1 MNHEY and CDR2 SVGAGI. In DNA, the CDR3 is TGTGCCAGCAGCCGACAGGGGGGGAACACTGAAGCTTTCTTT. Protein product: CASSRQGGNTEAFF.

CDR3 in amino acids: CASSLDNSNEQFF. CDR3 nucleotide sequence: TGTGCCAGCAGCTTAGATAACAGCAATGAGCAGTTCTTC. V usage is TRBV7-3 and J usage is TRBJ2-1; D not certain. V gave up 2 bases and J gave up 6 bases, with 8 bases separating them. Germline CDR1 SGHTA, CDR2 FQGTGA. The CDR3 is 13 residues long.

The CDR3 is CASSLRTGGQSSPLHF. CDR3 in DNA: TGTGCCAGCAGCTTGAGAACAGGGGGGCAGAGCTCACCCCTCCACTTT. V and J are TRBV5-8 and TRBJ1-6; 8 nucleotides align to TRBD1. Per the germline V gene, CDR1 is SGHTS and CDR2 is YDEGEE. Trimming cost V 1 base and J 10 bases; bases outside gene matches: 10. The CDR3 covers 16 residues. The full variable domain, rest sourced from reference TRBV5-8 and TRBJ1-6, is EAGVTQSPTHLIKTRGQQATLRCSPISGHTSVYWYQQALGLGLQFLLWYDEGEERNRGNFPPRFSGRQFPNYSSELNVNALELEDSALYLCASSLRTGGQSSPLHFGNGTRLTVT.